The 22 T cell receptor beta chains listed next were all sequenced from one sample in a study of cytomegalovirus exposure and HLA in healthy donors. Sequencing was performed with immunoSEQ multiplex PCR; in TCRdb, only in-frame clones are kept and a portion is missing. Among roughly 190,000 clones listed, around 86% were seen once. The sequencing input was PBMCs. Receptors originate from a young man in good health and CMV-seropositive.

The chain combines TRBV18 with TRBJ1-3; weak D call: TRBD1 (6 bases). This CDR3 has 15 residues. In germline, CDR1 is KGHSH, CDR2 LQKENI. The V and J ends lost 1 base and 2 bases respectively, with 9 bases between them. The DNA for the CDR3 is TGTGCCAGCTCACCACTCACAGGGCCTGGAAACACCATATATTTT. Translating it yields CASSPLTGPGNTIYF.

This clone was seen a single time. V gene TRBV6-1 combines with J gene TRBJ2-7; the D gene is possibly TRBD2 (7 bases). Germline CDR1 reads MNHNS; CDR2 reads SASEGT. The CDR3 contains 14 residues. V was cut by 2 bases and J by 5 bases, with 13 bases left in between. The CDR3 DNA reads TGTGCCAGCAGTGAATGGGGGGGCGGCCACGAGCAGTACTTC. Translating it yields CASSEWGGGHEQYF.

The chain has TRBV7-2 and TRBJ1-3, with a tentative D call TRBD1 (5 bases). CDR1 is SGHTA, CDR2 FQGNSA, per germline. CDR3 length: 16 residues. Deletions cut 1 base from V and 0 bases from J, with 10 bases between. The CDR3 sequence is CASSLGPGNSGNTIYF. In DNA, the CDR3 is TGTGCCAGCAGCTTAGGGCCAGGGAACTCTGGAAACACCATATATTTT.

The rearrangement uses TRBV18 and TRBJ1-2; 8 bases map to TRBD1. The germline V gene has CDR1 KGHSH and CDR2 LQKENI. The V gene end was trimmed by 4 bases and the J gene end by 7 bases; junction bases not matched to a gene: 5. The CDR3 consists of 13 residues. CDR3 region: CASSLGQGPGYTF. CDR3 coding DNA: TGTGCCAGCTCACTCGGACAGGGCCCTGGCTACACCTTC.

This clone appeared a few times. The chain combines TRBV30 with TRBJ1-6, with unresolved D. This CDR3 comprises 15 residues. Trimming cost V 2 bases and J 0 bases, with 8 bases left between them. Germline CDR1 reads GTSNPN; CDR2 reads SVGIG (reference sequence). The CDR3 nucleotides read TGTGCCTGGAGTTCCACAAACTCCTATAATTCACCCCTCCACTTT. Its protein product is CAWSSTNSYNSPLHF.

This clone was seen a single time. The chain employs TRBV27 and TRBJ2-5; D is perhaps TRBD1 (6 bases). Trimming pared 6 bases from V and 7 bases from J, leaving 27 bases between. There are 17 residues in the CDR3. The germline V gene has CDR1 MNHEY and CDR2 SMNVEV (reference sequence). The CDR3 DNA sequence: TGTGCCAGCAGGCCGAGACCAACAGGGTCGCAAGAGAGGACCCAGTACTTC. This encodes CASRPRPTGSQERTQYF.

There are many counts of this clone. This chain joins TRBV6-1 and TRBJ1-5; D is unresolved. This CDR3 is built from 13 residues. Trimming left V 3 bases short and J 4 bases short, with 7 bases between. Germline loops: CDR1 MNHNS, CDR2 SASEGT. The CDR3 reads CASSETENQPQHF. The CDR3 nucleotides read TGTGCCAGCAGTGAGACGGAAAATCAGCCCCAGCATTTT.

The chain links TRBV6-5 to TRBJ1-1; D remains unclear. This CDR3 has 14 residues. V was trimmed by 10 bases and J by 11 bases, leaving 26 bases between them. Germline V gives CDR1 MNHEY, CDR2 SVGAGI. The CDR3 DNA reads TGTGCCACATACGCCCGTGAGGGCGACTTGAACGCTTTCTTT. Its protein product is CATYAREGDLNAFF.

The chain carries TRBV9 and TRBJ2-3; D gene unclear. The V gene lost 1 base and the J gene lost 4 bases, with 10 bases spanning the gap. CDR1 and CDR2 from the germline V gene are SGDLS and YYNGEE. CDR3 length: 14 residues. CDR3 loop: CASSVTPKADTQYF. The CDR3 DNA is TGTGCCAGCAGCGTAACGCCGAAGGCAGATACGCAGTATTTT.

The chain is built from TRBV6-5 and TRBJ2-3; 8 positions agree with TRBD1. V lost 6 bases, J lost 4 bases, and 6 bases stayed unmatched. The germline V gene encodes CDR1 MNHEY and CDR2 SVGAGI. The CDR3 is made up of 14 amino acids. The CDR3 loop is CASSMDRAPDTQYF. The DNA for the CDR3 is TGTGCCAGCAGCATGGACAGGGCCCCAGATACGCAGTATTTT.

This chain connects TRBV6-6 to TRBJ1-5, with D unresolved. V dropped 2 bases and J dropped 1 base, with 9 bases sitting between them. Germline CDR1 MNHNY, CDR2 SVGAGI (reference sequence). The CDR3 is made up of 15 amino acids. In DNA, the CDR3 is TGTGCCAGCAGTTACGACGGCCTCAGCAATCAGCCCCAGCATTTT. Protein sequence: CASSYDGLSNQPQHF.

The J gene is TRBJ1-1, the V gene TRBV7-9, with 7 bases identical to TRBD1. Germline trimming cut 5 bases from V and 6 bases from J; bases unmatched to any gene: 12. Germline V gene data show CDR1 as SEHNR and CDR2 as FQNEAQ (reference sequence). This CDR3 contains 15 residues. The CDR3 reads CASSPTTQGEAEAFF. The CDR3 DNA sequence: TGTGCCAGCAGCCCGACAACGCAGGGGGAGGCTGAAGCTTTCTTT. The whole variable domain, remainder taken from reference TRBV7-9 and TRBJ1-1, is DTGVSQNPRHKITKRGQNVTFRCDPISEHNRLYWYRQTLGQGPEFLTYFQNEAQLEKSRLLSDRFSAERPKGSFSTLEIQRTEQGDSAMYLCASSPTTQGEAEAFFGQGTRLTVV.

The V and J genes are TRBV2 and TRBJ1-4; no firm D call. Germline CDR1 and CDR2: SNHLY and FYNNEI. The CDR3 consists of 14 residues. The V gene lost 1 base and the J gene lost 4 bases, with 7 bases spanning the gap. The DNA of the CDR3 is TGTGCCAGCAGTGAAGGGCTGTTTAATGAAAAACTGTTTTTT. It encodes CASSEGLFNEKLFF.

The chain uses TRBV5-6 and TRBJ1-1; D is ambiguous. Germline CDR1 and CDR2: SGHDT and YYEEEE. The CDR3 covers 14 residues. Trimming left V 2 bases short and J 4 bases short, with 12 bases between. The CDR3 region has the DNA TGTGCCAGCAGCTTCAGGACTCGGGGCACTGAAGCTTTCTTT. Protein sequence: CASSFRTRGTEAFF.

The chain carries TRBV2 and TRBJ1-1; TRBD1 agrees at 7 bases. The CDR3 is made up of 12 amino acids. Germline V CDR1 and CDR2: SNHLY, FYNNEI. V shed 6 bases and J 12 bases; nucleotides not matched to a gene: 10. The CDR3 DNA is TGTGCCAGCAGCACCGGGACAGAGACGCCTTTCTTT. Its protein product is CASSTGTETPFF.

V usage is TRBV11-2 and J usage is TRBJ2-7; the D gene is possibly TRBD2 (5 bases). Trimming removed 0 bases at V and 5 bases at J, with 11 bases between. The CDR3 runs to 14 residues. Germline V gene sequence: CDR1 SGHAT, CDR2 FQNNGV. CDR3 coding DNA: TGTGCCAGCAGCTTAGAGAGGGTGATGAACGAGCAGTACTTC. Encoded protein: CASSLERVMNEQYF.

This clone is a singleton in its sample. In nucleotides, the CDR3 is TGTGCCAGCAGCTTACAGGGGCGGAGTGGAGCTTTCTTT. Its protein is CASSLQGRSGAFF. The J gene is TRBJ1-1, the V gene TRBV7-2, with a weak D call TRBD1 (6 bases). The CDR3 length is 13 residues. V was clipped by 2 bases and J by 10 bases, with 14 bases between them. CDR1 is SGHTA, CDR2 FQGNSA, per germline.

The CDR3 DNA sequence: TGTGCCAGCAGTTTCCGCCCGGACAGTGAGCAGTTCTTC. Its translation: CASSFRPDSEQFF. This rearrangement joins TRBV28 to TRBJ2-1; a weak D match, TRBD1 (6 bases). The CDR3 totals 13 residues. Between the trimmed V and J ends, which lost 3 bases and 9 bases, there was a span of 12 bases. CDR1 and CDR2 from the germline V gene are MDHEN and SYDVKM.

This sequence joins TRBV7-2 and TRBJ1-1, with D hard to call. There are 14 residues in the CDR3. CDR1 and CDR2 (germline): SGHTA, FQGNSA. V shed 2 bases and J shed 3 bases, with 10 bases lying between them. The CDR3 region has the DNA TGTGCCAGCAGCTTACCCTCATTGGACACTGAAGCTTTCTTT. Amino acid sequence: CASSLPSLDTEAFF.

This chain links TRBV6-5 with TRBJ1-3; no definite D call. The length of the CDR3 is 16 residues. CDR1 MNHEY and CDR2 SVGAGI come from the germline V gene. V was shortened by 4 bases and J by 3 bases, with 16 bases between the two germline ends. The CDR3 DNA sequence: TGTGCCAGCAGTTCCCGGTTTTCATTTTATGGAAACACCATATATTTT. Its translation is CASSSRFSFYGNTIYF.

This chain joins TRBV4-3 and TRBJ2-1; TRBD2 is a possible D gene (6 bases). The V end was cut by 3 bases, the J end by 8 bases, with 14 bases between. The CDR3 contains 14 residues. Germline V lookup: CDR1 LGHNA, CDR2 YSLEER. This CDR3 is CASSQEGRVDEQFF. The CDR3 nucleotides read TGCGCCAGCAGCCAGGAGGGAAGGGTCGATGAGCAGTTCTTC.

A note on this clone: The sample has other DNA sequences that encode this CDR3 too. This rearrangement joins TRBV5-1 to TRBJ2-2, with D perhaps TRBD1 (6 bases). V was cut by 1 base and J by 4 bases, with 14 bases left in between. This CDR3 spans 16 amino acids. The germline CDR1 and CDR2 sequences are SGHRS and YFSETQ. The CDR3: CASSLRTGYGTGELFF. DNA of the CDR3: TGCGCCAGCAGCTTGAGAACAGGGTATGGCACCGGGGAGCTGTTTTTT.